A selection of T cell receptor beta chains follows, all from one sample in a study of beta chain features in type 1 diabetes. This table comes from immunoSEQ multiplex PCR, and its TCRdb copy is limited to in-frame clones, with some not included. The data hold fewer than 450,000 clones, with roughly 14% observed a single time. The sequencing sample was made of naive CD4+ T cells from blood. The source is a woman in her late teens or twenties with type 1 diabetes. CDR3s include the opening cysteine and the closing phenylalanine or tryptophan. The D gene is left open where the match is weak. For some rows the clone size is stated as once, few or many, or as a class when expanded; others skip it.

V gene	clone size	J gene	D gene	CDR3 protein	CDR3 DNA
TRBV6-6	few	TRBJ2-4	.	CASTTVSGNIQYF	TGTGCCAGCACGACAGTTTCGGGAAACATTCAGTACTTC
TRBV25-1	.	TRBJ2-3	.	CASSESGAPKDTQYF	TGTGCCAGCAGTGAATCAGGGGCCCCCAAGGACACGCAGTATTTT
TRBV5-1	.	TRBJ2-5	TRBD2	CASSLPSGETQYF	TGCGCCAGCAGCTTGCCTAGCGGGGAGACCCAGTACTTC
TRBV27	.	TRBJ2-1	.	CASSLWTRGNEQFF	TGTGCCAGCAGTTTATGGACCCGGGGGAATGAGCAGTTCTTC
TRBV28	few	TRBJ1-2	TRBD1	CASSALRGQGYGYTF	TGTGCCAGCAGTGCACTTAGGGGACAGGGCTATGGCTACACCTTC
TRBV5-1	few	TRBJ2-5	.	CASSLAPAAVQETQYF	TGCGCCAGCAGCTTGGCCCCAGCGGCCGTTCAAGAGACCCAGTACTTC
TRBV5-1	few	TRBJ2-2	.	CASSPGRFTGELFF	TGCGCCAGCAGCCCAGGGAGGTTCACCGGGGAGCTGTTTTTT
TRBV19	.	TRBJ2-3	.	CASSSSGTSTDTQYF	TGTGCCAGTAGTTCAAGCGGAACTAGCACAGATACGCAGTATTTT
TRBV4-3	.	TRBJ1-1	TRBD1	CASSQGLGQGPEAFF	TGCGCCAGCAGCCAAGGGCTGGGACAGGGCCCTGAAGCTTTCTTT
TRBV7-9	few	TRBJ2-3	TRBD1	CASSLQGDTQYF	TGTGCCAGCAGCCTACAGGGGGATACGCAGTATTTT
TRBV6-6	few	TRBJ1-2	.	CASNAGLSSGYTF	TGTGCCAGCAACGCGGGACTCTCATCCGGCTACACCTTC
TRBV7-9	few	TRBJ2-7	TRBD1	CASSLGQGIGDEQYF	TGTGCCAGCAGCTTAGGACAGGGGATAGGCGACGAGCAGTACTTC
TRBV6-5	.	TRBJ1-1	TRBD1	CASSYRDRGGTEAFF	TGTGCCAGCAGTTACCGGGACAGGGGTGGCACTGAAGCTTTCTTT
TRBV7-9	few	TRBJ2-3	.	CASSLAVRGAADTQYF	TGTGCCAGCAGCTTAGCGGTCAGGGGGGCCGCAGATACGCAGTATTTT
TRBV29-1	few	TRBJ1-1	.	CSVSGVGTEAFF	TGCAGCGTTTCAGGGGTTGGGACTGAAGCTTTCTTT
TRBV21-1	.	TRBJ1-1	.	CASKGGGEAFF	TGTGCCAGCAAAGGTGGGGGGGAAGCTTTCTTT
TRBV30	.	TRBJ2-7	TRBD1	CAWSQGTGPSYEQYF	TGTGCCTGGAGTCAAGGGACAGGTCCTTCCTACGAGCAGTACTTC
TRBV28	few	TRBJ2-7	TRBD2	CASSLGTSEVYEQYF	TGTGCCAGCAGTTTAGGGACTAGCGAGGTCTACGAGCAGTACTTC
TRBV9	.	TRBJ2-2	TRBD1	CASSEGQGNTGELFF	TGTGCCAGCAGCGAGGGACAGGGGAACACCGGGGAGCTGTTTTTT
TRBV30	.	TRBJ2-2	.	CAGVAGELFF	TGTGCCGGAGTTGCCGGGGAGCTGTTTTTT
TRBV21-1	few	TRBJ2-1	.	CASSRSYNEQFF	TGTGCCAGCAGCCGCAGCTACAATGAGCAGTTCTTC
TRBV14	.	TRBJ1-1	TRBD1	CASSHRGRTEAFF	TGTGCCAGCAGCCACAGGGGGAGGACTGAAGCTTTCTTT
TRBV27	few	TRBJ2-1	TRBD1	CASSRTGIYNEQFF	TGTGCCAGCAGTCGGACAGGGATCTACAATGAGCAGTTCTTC
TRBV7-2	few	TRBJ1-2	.	CASSLARSRKNYGYTF	TGTGCCAGCAGCTTAGCCAGGTCCCGCAAAAACTATGGCTACACCTTC
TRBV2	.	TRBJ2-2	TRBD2	CASSGLAGYTGELFF	TGTGCCAGCAGTGGACTAGCGGGTTACACCGGGGAGCTGTTTTTT
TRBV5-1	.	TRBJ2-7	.	CASSSEMYEQYF	TGCGCCAGCAGCTCGGAGATGTACGAGCAGTACTTC
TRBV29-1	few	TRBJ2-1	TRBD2	CSVLAGAGVEQFF	TGCAGCGTTCTAGCGGGAGCCGGCGTTGAGCAGTTCTTC